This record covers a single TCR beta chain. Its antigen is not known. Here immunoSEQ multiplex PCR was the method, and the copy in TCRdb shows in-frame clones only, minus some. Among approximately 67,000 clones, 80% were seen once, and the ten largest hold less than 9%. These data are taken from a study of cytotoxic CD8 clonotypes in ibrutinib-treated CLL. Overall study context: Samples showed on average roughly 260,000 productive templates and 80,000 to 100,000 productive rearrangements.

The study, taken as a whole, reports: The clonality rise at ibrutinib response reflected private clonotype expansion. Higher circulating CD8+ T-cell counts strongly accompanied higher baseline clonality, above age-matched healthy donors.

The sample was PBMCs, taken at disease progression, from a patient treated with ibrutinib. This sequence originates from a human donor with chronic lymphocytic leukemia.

The CDR3 protein is CASSVSSGGLYYGYTF. Written as DNA, the CDR3 is TGTGCCAGCAGCGTAAGTTCAGGGGGACTATACTATGGCTACACCTTC. The J gene is TRBJ1-2, the V gene TRBV9; 7 bases map to TRBD1. Losses at the gene ends were 1 base for V and 3 bases for J; bases not matched to a gene: 9. The CDR3 has 16 residues. Germline CDR1 is SGDLS and CDR2 is YYNGEE.